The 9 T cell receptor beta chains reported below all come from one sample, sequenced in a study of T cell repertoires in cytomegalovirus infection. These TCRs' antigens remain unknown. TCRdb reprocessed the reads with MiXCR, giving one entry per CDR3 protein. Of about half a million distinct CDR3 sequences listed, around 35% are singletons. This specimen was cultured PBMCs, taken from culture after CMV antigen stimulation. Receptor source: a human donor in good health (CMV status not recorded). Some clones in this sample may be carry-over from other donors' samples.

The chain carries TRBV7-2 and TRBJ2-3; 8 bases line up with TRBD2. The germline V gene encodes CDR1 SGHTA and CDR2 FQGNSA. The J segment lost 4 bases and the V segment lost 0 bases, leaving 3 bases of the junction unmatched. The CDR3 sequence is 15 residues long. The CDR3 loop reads CASSLALAGSDTQYF. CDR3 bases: TGTGCCAGCAGCTTAGCGTTAGCGGGATCAGATACGCAGTATTTT. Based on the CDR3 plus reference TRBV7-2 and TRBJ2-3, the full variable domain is GAGVSQSPSNKVTEKGKDVELRCDPISGHTALYWYRQSLGQGLEFLIYFQGNSAPDKSGLPSDRFSAERTGGSVSTLTIQRTQQEDSAVYLCASSLALAGSDTQYFGPGTRLTVL.

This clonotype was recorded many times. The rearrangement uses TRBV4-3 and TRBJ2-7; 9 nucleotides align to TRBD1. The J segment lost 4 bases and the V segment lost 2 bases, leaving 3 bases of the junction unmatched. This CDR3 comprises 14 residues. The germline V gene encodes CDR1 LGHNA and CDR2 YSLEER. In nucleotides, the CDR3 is TGCGCCAGCAGCCAACCACAGGGGGCTTACGAGCAGTACGTC. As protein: CASSQPQGAYEQYV.

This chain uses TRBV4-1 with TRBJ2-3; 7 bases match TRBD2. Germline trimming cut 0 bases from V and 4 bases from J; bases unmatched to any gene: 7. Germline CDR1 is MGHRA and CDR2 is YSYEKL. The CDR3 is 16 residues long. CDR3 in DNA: TGCGCCAGCAGCCAAGAAGGCGGACTAGTTGCAGATACGCAGTATTTT. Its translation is CASSQEGGLVADTQYF.

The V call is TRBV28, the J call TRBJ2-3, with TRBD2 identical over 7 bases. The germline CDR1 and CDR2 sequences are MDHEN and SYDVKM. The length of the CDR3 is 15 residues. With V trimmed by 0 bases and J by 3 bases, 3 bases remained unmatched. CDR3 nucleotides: TGTGCCAGCAGTTTATGGGCGGGAGAAACAGATACGCAGTATTTT. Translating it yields CASSLWAGETDTQYF.

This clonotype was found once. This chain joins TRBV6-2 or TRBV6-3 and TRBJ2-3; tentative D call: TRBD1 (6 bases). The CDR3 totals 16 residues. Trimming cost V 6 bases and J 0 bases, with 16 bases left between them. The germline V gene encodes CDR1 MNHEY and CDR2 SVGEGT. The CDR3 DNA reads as TGTGCCAGCAGCTCCGACAGGTCGCCTAGCACAGATACGCAGTATTTT. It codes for CASSSDRSPSTDTQYF.

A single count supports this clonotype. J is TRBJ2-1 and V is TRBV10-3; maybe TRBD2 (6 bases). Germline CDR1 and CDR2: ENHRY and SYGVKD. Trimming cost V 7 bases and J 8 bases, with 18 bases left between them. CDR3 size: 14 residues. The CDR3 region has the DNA TGTGCCATCACGAGTGGGACTGCTGTCCATGAGCAGTTCTTC. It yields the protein CAITSGTAVHEQFF.

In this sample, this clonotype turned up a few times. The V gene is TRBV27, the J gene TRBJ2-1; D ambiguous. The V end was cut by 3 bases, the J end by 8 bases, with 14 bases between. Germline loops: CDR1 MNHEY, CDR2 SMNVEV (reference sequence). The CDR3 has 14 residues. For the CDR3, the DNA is TGTGCCAGCAGTTTGGTTTTGACGGTAGATGAGCAGTTCTTC. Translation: CASSLVLTVDEQFF.

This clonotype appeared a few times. The CDR3 loop is CASSPIDRRNTEAFF. For the CDR3, the DNA is TGTGCCAGCAGTCCAATCGACAGACGGAACACTGAAGCTTTCTTT. The chain links TRBV12-3 or TRBV12-4 to TRBJ1-1; D perhaps matches TRBD1 (5 bases). CDR3 length equals 15 residues. V lost 5 bases and J 1 base, leaving 14 bases between the germline ends.

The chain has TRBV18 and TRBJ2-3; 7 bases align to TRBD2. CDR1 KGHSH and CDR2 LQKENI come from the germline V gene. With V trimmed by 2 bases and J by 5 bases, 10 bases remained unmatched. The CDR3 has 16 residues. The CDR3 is CASSPIPSGMGDTQYF. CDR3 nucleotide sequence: TGTGCCAGCTCACCAATCCCTAGCGGAATGGGAGATACGCAGTATTTT.